These 32 T cell receptor beta chains were sequenced from one sample in a study of blood T cell repertoires in COVID-19. Repertoires were generated with immunoSEQ multiplex PCR, while TCRdb's copy carries only in-frame clones and drops some. The data contain a few hundred thousand clones, approximately 85% of them seen just once; the ten biggest clones take up under 2.5%. Sequencing was done on a sample of PBMCs or T cells enriched from blood (not recorded which). The receptors here all came from a woman between 45 and 60 years old who had recovered from COVID-19.

The chain has TRBV24-1 and TRBJ1-1, with 7 bases fitting TRBD1. V shed 3 bases, J shed 5 bases, and the junction held 2 bases outside the gene matches. The length of the CDR3 is 13 residues. Looked up from germline, CDR1 is KGHDR and CDR2 is SFDVKD. In nucleotides, the CDR3 is TGTGCCACCAGTGATCACAGGGGAACTGAAGCTTTCTTT. This gives the protein CATSDHRGTEAFF.

This rearrangement joins TRBV9 to TRBJ1-2; 9 bases map to TRBD1. After removal of 0 bases from V and 4 bases from J, the junction contained 4 bases not matched to a gene. There are 15 residues in the CDR3. The germline V gene encodes CDR1 SGDLS and CDR2 YYNGEE. The DNA of the CDR3 is TGTGCCAGCAGCGTAGGATGGGACAGGGCCTATGGCTACACCTTC. It translates to CASSVGWDRAYGYTF.

This clone was counted between two and nine times. V is TRBV27 and J is TRBJ2-1; tentative D call: TRBD2 (5 bases). This CDR3 contains 13 residues. The V end was cut by 8 bases, the J end by 4 bases, with 12 bases between. CDR1 and CDR2 from the germline V gene are MNHEY and SMNVEV (reference sequence). CDR3 in DNA: TGTGCCAGCGCCCGGCGGGTGTACAATGAGCAGTTCTTC. Protein sequence: CASARRVYNEQFF.

The CDR3 reads CASSLSATASGEQFF. The CDR3, as DNA: TGTGCCAGCAGTTTATCAGCTACGGCAAGCGGTGAGCAGTTCTTC. V usage is TRBV27 and J usage is TRBJ2-1; weak D call: TRBD2 (5 bases). Trimming stripped 0 bases from V and 9 bases from J, with 15 bases between. CDR1 and CDR2 (germline): MNHEY, SMNVEV (reference sequence). CDR3 length: 15 amino acids.

V and J are TRBV28 and TRBJ2-1; 12 nucleotides match TRBD2. The CDR3 extends over 15 amino acids. Germline assignment: CDR1 MDHEN and CDR2 SYDVKM. After removal of 6 bases from V and 8 bases from J, the junction contained 8 bases not matched to a gene. DNA of the CDR3: TGTGCCAGCAGCCTTCTAGCGGGAGGGCCCGATGAGCAGTTCTTC. Translating it yields CASSLLAGGPDEQFF.

V usage is TRBV7-2 and J usage is TRBJ2-2; the D gene is possibly TRBD2 (6 bases). Trimming took 1 base from V and 1 from J, leaving 16 bases between them. The CDR3 has 18 residues. Germline CDR1 SGHTA, CDR2 FQGNSA. The CDR3: CASSLERVAELNTGELFF. The CDR3 nucleotides are TGTGCCAGCAGCTTAGAAAGGGTAGCGGAACTGAACACCGGGGAGCTGTTTTTT. Filled out from reference TRBV7-2 and TRBJ2-2, the complete variable domain reads GAGVSQSPSNKVTEKGKDVELRCDPISGHTALYWYRQSLGQGLEFLIYFQGNSAPDKSGLPSDRFSAERTGGSVSTLTIQRTQQEDSAVYLCASSLERVAELNTGELFFGEGSRLTVL.

CDR3 DNA: TGTGCCAGCAGCTTGCCCGGGACTAGCCTGGGTGAGCAGTTCTTC. Translating gives CASSLPGTSLGEQFF. The gene calls are TRBV5-6 and TRBJ2-1, with 9 bases lining up with TRBD2. The CDR3 is 15 amino acids. Germline assignment: CDR1 SGHDT and CDR2 YYEEEE. Trimming at V came to 1 base and at J to 9 bases, leaving 8 bases not matched to a gene.

The chain links TRBV5-1 to TRBJ1-2; 7 positions agree with TRBD1. There are 14 residues in the CDR3. V lost 0 bases to trimming and J lost 9 bases; unmatched junction nucleotides: 8. Germline CDR1 and CDR2: SGHRS and YFSETQ. CDR3 loop: CASSLEDRSNRYTF. CDR3 nucleotides: TGCGCCAGCAGCTTGGAGGACAGGAGTAACCGCTACACCTTC.

V usage is TRBV5-1 and J usage is TRBJ2-2; 13 bases are shared with TRBD2. With 3 bases clipped from V and 8 bases from J, the junction kept 10 bases outside the gene matches. Germline V gene lookup returns CDR1 SGHRS and CDR2 YFSETQ. CDR3 size: 17 residues. The CDR3, as DNA: TGCGCCAGCAGCTCGCTAGCCGGGACTAGCGGGAAGGGGGAGCTGTTTTTT. Its protein is CASSSLAGTSGKGELFF.

The chain recombines TRBV29-1 with TRBJ1-1; D is perhaps TRBD1 (6 bases). The CDR3 has 12 amino acids. V was trimmed by 7 bases and J by 4 bases, leaving 13 bases between them. Germline V CDR1 and CDR2: SQVTM, ANQGSEA. CDR3 in amino acids: CSAREGGTEAFF. CDR3 DNA: TGCAGCGCCCGGGAGGGGGGCACTGAAGCTTTCTTT.

This chain uses TRBV5-1 with TRBJ2-7, with 10 bases lining up with TRBD2. Per the germline V gene, CDR1 is SGHRS and CDR2 is YFSETQ. V gave up 5 bases and J gave up 5 bases; unmatched junction bases: 4. The CDR3 consists of 13 residues. As DNA, the CDR3 is TGCGCCAGCAGTCCCGGGACTAGCGACGAGCAGTACTTC. This codes for CASSPGTSDEQYF.

The chain is built from TRBV24-1 and TRBJ2-3, with TRBD1 identical over 12 bases. V lost 2 bases to trimming and J lost 2 bases; unmatched junction nucleotides: 1. CDR3 length: 16 amino acids. Germline assignment: CDR1 KGHDR and CDR2 SFDVKD. CDR3 sequence (DNA): TGTGCCACCAGTGATTGGGGACAGGGGGCCACAGATACGCAGTATTTT. Translation gives CATSDWGQGATDTQYF.

This rearrangement joins TRBV5-1 to TRBJ2-7; perhaps TRBD1 as D (5 bases). Trimming removed 5 bases at V and 0 bases at J, with 15 bases between. This CDR3 is built from 15 residues. In germline, CDR1 is SGHRS, CDR2 YFSETQ. In nucleotides, the CDR3 is TGCGCCAGCAGTCAGGGCTCAGTGAGCTCCTACGAGCAGTACTTC. As protein: CASSQGSVSSYEQYF. The whole variable domain, filled in from reference TRBV5-1 and TRBJ2-7, reads KAGVTQTPRYLIKTRGQQVTLSCSPISGHRSVSWYQQTPGQGLQFLFEYFSETQRNKGNFPGRFSGRQFSNSRSEMNVSTLELGDSALYLCASSQGSVSSYEQYFGPGTRLTVT.

This clone appeared a single time. The gene calls are TRBV28 and TRBJ1-5, with D unresolved. From germline, CDR1 is MDHEN and CDR2 SYDVKM. The CDR3 is made up of 13 amino acids. Trimming stripped 3 bases from V and 7 bases from J, with 10 bases between. For the CDR3, the DNA is TGTGCCAGCAGTTTTGCTCCTAACCAGCCCCAGCATTTT. This translates into CASSFAPNQPQHF. The full variable domain, rest sourced from reference TRBV28 and TRBJ1-5, is DVKVTQSSRYLVKRTGEKVFLECVQDMDHENMFWYRQDPGLGLRLIYFSYDVKMKEKGDIPEGYSVSREKKERFSLILESASTNQTSMYLCASSFAPNQPQHFGDGTRLSIL.

V is TRBV2 and J is TRBJ1-1; no definite D call. The germline CDR1 and CDR2 sequences are SNHLY and FYNNEI. V lost 5 bases and J lost 1, with 14 bases in between. The CDR3 has 15 amino acids. The CDR3 reads CASSFNSAGNTEAFF. The CDR3 bases are TGTGCCAGCAGTTTTAACAGTGCGGGGAACACTGAAGCTTTCTTT.

The V call is TRBV5-1, the J call TRBJ1-6, with TRBD1 matching over 8 bases. Germline V CDR1 and CDR2: SGHRS, YFSETQ. This CDR3 is 15 amino acids long. The junction had 4 bases not matched to a gene; V was cut back by 0 bases and J by 8 bases. CDR3 sequence reads: CASSLGQGAYSPLHF. CDR3 bases: TGCGCCAGCAGCTTGGGGCAGGGGGCTTATTCACCCCTCCACTTT.

This clone was picked up a small number of times. The V and J genes are TRBV19 and TRBJ2-7; 8 bases agree with TRBD2. Germline-derived CDR1 and CDR2 are LNHDA and SQIVND (reference sequence). V trimming: 5 bases; J trimming: 5 bases; junction bases outside the gene matches: 8. The CDR3 runs 14 residues. DNA of the CDR3: TGTGCCAGTAGTGAGACTAGCGTGATCCACGAGCAGTACTTC. As protein: CASSETSVIHEQYF.

J is TRBJ2-6 and V is TRBV19, with 15 bases lining up with TRBD2. The trim removed 7 bases at V and 4 bases at J, leaving 20 bases unmatched. The CDR3 has 22 amino acids. Per germline, CDR1 LNHDA and CDR2 SQIVND (reference sequence). The CDR3 loop is CASTRRTAGGLAGGWGANVLTF. CDR3 nucleotides: TGTGCCAGTACGCGACGGACCGCCGGCGGACTAGCGGGAGGGTGGGGGGCCAACGTCCTGACTTTC.

As DNA, the CDR3 is TGTGCCAGCAGTTACCAGGGGGCGGTTGGCTACACCTTC. Residues: CASSYQGAVGYTF. This rearrangement joins TRBV6-5 to TRBJ1-2, with TRBD1 identical over 8 bases. The V gene's germline CDR1 is MNHEY and CDR2 SVGAGI. The trim removed 2 bases at V and 7 bases at J, leaving 3 bases unmatched. The CDR3 is made up of 13 amino acids.

This clone was seen a single time. The chain uses TRBV28 and TRBJ2-1; D perhaps matches TRBD2 (5 bases). This CDR3 region has 12 residues. V shed 3 bases and J shed 7 bases, with 7 bases lying between them. Germline lookup yields CDR1 MDHEN and CDR2 SYDVKM. The CDR3 loop is CASSFLANEQFF. The CDR3 nucleotides are TGTGCCAGCAGTTTTCTAGCAAATGAGCAGTTCTTC.

The chain recombines TRBV7-2 with TRBJ1-2, with TRBD1 matching 8 bases. V shed 1 base and J 7 bases; nucleotides not matched to a gene: 8. CDR3 size: 15 residues. Looked up from germline, CDR1 is SGHTA and CDR2 is FQGNSA. The CDR3 region is CASSLVDRGRGGYTF. CDR3 DNA: TGTGCCAGCAGCTTAGTCGACAGGGGAAGAGGTGGCTACACCTTC.

The V and J genes are TRBV10-1 and TRBJ2-7, with D possibly matching TRBD2 (6 bases). The CDR3 is 18 amino acids. Trimming pared 0 bases from V and 3 bases from J, leaving 21 bases between. The germline CDR1 and CDR2 sequences are WNHNN and SYGVQD (reference sequence). CDR3 loop: CASSESKSGGAEGYEQYF. CDR3 coding DNA: TGCGCCAGCAGTGAGTCAAAGAGTGGAGGGGCTGAGGGCTACGAGCAGTACTTC.

The chain recombines TRBV5-4 with TRBJ2-7; 8 positions match TRBD1. This CDR3 comprises 16 residues. Trimming took 0 bases from V and 0 from J; bases not matched to a gene: 5. Germline lookup yields CDR1 SGHNT and CDR2 YYREEE (reference sequence). The CDR3 reads CASSLAAGGLSYEQYF. For the CDR3, the DNA is TGTGCCAGCAGCTTGGCCGCAGGGGGCCTCTCCTACGAGCAGTACTTC.

The chain links TRBV10-3 to TRBJ2-7; weak D call: TRBD1 (7 bases). Trimming left V 2 bases short and J 2 bases short, with 19 bases between. The CDR3 covers 17 residues. Germline-derived CDR1 and CDR2 are ENHRY and SYGVKD. As DNA, the CDR3 is TGTGCCATCAGTGAGCGCACAGGGGACTTCCTTGCCTACGAGCAGTACTTC. This sequence encodes CAISERTGDFLAYEQYF.

The CDR3 DNA sequence: TGTGCCACCAGCAGACTAGCGGGAGCACAGACCCAGTACTTC. It encodes CATSRLAGAQTQYF. The chain recombines TRBV15 with TRBJ2-5, with 10 bases aligning to TRBD2. Germline V gene lookup returns CDR1 LNHNV and CDR2 YYDKDF (reference sequence). The J segment lost 6 bases and the V segment lost 2 bases, leaving 3 bases of the junction unmatched. This CDR3 contains 14 residues.

The V gene is TRBV3-1 (or the pseudogene TRBV3-2), the J gene TRBJ2-5, with 7 bases that match TRBD1. The CDR3 has 17 amino acids. Trimming at V came to 2 bases and at J to 5 bases, leaving 14 bases not matched to a gene. Germline V gives CDR1 LGHDT, CDR2 YNNKEL (reference sequence). This chain's CDR3 is CASSQQGDRWGKETQYF. Here the CDR3 DNA reads TGTGCCAGCAGCCAACAGGGGGACCGTTGGGGTAAGGAGACCCAGTACTTC.

This sequence joins TRBV7-9 and TRBJ1-1; D perhaps matches TRBD1 (5 bases). The V end was cut by 5 bases, the J end by 1 base, with 8 bases between. The CDR3 has 13 amino acids. From germline, CDR1 is SEHNR and CDR2 FQNEAQ (reference sequence). CDR3 DNA sequence: TGTGCCAGCAGCGCAGACAGGAACACTGAAGCTTTCTTT. It yields the protein CASSADRNTEAFF.

V is TRBV11-3 and J is TRBJ2-2; perhaps TRBD1 as D (6 bases). The CDR3 consists of 13 residues. Germline CDR1 and CDR2: SGHNT and YENEEA. Trimming removed 2 bases at V and 13 bases at J, with 14 bases between. CDR3 nucleotides: TGTGCCAGCAGCTTACTCCGGGACACGGGGCTGTTTTTT. Protein sequence: CASSLLRDTGLFF. Variable domain in full (rest from reference TRBV11-3 and TRBJ2-2): EAGVVQSPRYKIIEKKQPVAFWCNPISGHNTLYWYLQNLGQGPELLIRYENEEAVDDSQLPKDRFSAERLKGVDSTLKIQPAELGDSAVYLCASSLLRDTGLFFGEGSRLTVL.

J is TRBJ2-1 and V is TRBV11-3; perhaps TRBD1 as D (6 bases). This CDR3 is built from 13 residues. Germline-derived CDR1 and CDR2 are SGHNT and YENEEA. V gave up 5 bases and J gave up 7 bases, with 12 bases separating them. The CDR3 spells CASSQTGQNEQFF. The CDR3 DNA reads as TGTGCCAGCAGCCAAACGGGACAAAATGAGCAGTTCTTC.

The V gene is TRBV30, the J gene TRBJ2-7, with 10 bases lining up with TRBD1. CDR1 and CDR2 from the germline V gene are GTSNPN and SVGIG (reference sequence). The CDR3 has 14 residues. V gave up 2 bases and J gave up 6 bases; unmatched junction bases: 7. The CDR3 region has the DNA TGTGCCTGGAGTACCGGGACAGGGGTTCGCGAGCAGTACTTC. Its translation is CAWSTGTGVREQYF.

This chain joins TRBV10-3 and TRBJ2-7; 10 bases are shared with TRBD1. From germline, CDR1 is ENHRY and CDR2 SYGVKD. The CDR3 loop spans 14 amino acids. Trimming took 6 bases from V and 5 from J; bases not matched to a gene: 7. CDR3: CAISRGQGGDEQYF. In DNA, the CDR3 is TGTGCCATCAGCAGAGGACAGGGGGGGGACGAGCAGTACTTC.

This rearrangement joins TRBV5-1 to TRBJ1-1, with D perhaps matching TRBD1 (5 bases). This CDR3 is built from 14 residues. Between the trimmed V and J ends, which lost 2 bases and 2 bases, there was a span of 10 bases. Per the germline V gene, CDR1 is SGHRS and CDR2 is YFSETQ. CDR3 coding DNA: TGCGCCAGCAGCTTAGGGGTTAAAAACACTGAAGCTTTCTTT. The encoded protein is CASSLGVKNTEAFF.